The TCR beta chain described here comes from a study of naive and memory T cell subsets. Four PCR rounds used nested alpha and beta constant region primers plus the SP2 primer. TCRdb itself ran the 5' RACE reads through MiXCR, one entry per CDR3 protein. The sample lists tens of thousands of distinct CDR3 sequences, roughly a sixth occurring once. Germline loops: CDR1 SEHNR, CDR2 FQNEAQ (reference sequence). Deletions cut 2 bases from V and 4 bases from J, with 12 bases between. The CDR3 covers 15 residues. The library had UMIs added by 3' ligation of an oligonucleotide to TCR cDNA. This chain links TRBV7-9 with TRBJ2-1, with a possible D match to TRBD1 (6 bases). The receptor was derived from a female donor in good health. The CDR3 coding sequence is TGTGCCAGCAGCTTATACAGAGGACAGTACAATGAGCAGTTCTTC. It is translated as CASSLYRGQYNEQFF. Supplemented by reference TRBV7-9 and TRBJ2-1, the full variable domain reads DTGVSQNPRHKITKRGQNVTFRCDPISEHNRLYWYRQTLGQGPEFLTYFQNEAQLEKSRLLSDRFSAERPKGSFSTLEIQRTEQGDSAMYLCASSLYRGQYNEQFFGPGTRLTVL.